These 25 T cell receptor beta chains were sequenced from one sample in a study of shared clonotypes between healthy human individuals. The data were produced by immunoSEQ multiplex PCR, yet TCRdb's version contains in-frame clones alone and is incomplete. The repertoire has some 1.5 million clones, 95% to 99% of them found once; the top ten carry around 0.45%. Source material: naive CD4+ T cells sorted from blood. Subset: CD45RA+ positively selected. These TCRs come from a man younger than 40 in good health.

The chain combines TRBV2 with TRBJ2-7; D gene unclear. CDR1 SNHLY and CDR2 FYNNEI come from the germline V gene. V was pared by 7 bases and J by 0 bases, with 13 bases between. CDR3 length: 14 residues. The CDR3 is CASIPNSISYEQYF. CDR3 coding DNA: TGTGCCAGCATCCCTAACAGTATCTCCTACGAGCAGTACTTC.

J is TRBJ1-3 and V is TRBV11-2; D perhaps matches TRBD1 (5 bases). The ends were cut back, 3 bases at V and 1 base at J, with 7 bases in the middle. Germline V CDR1 and CDR2: SGHAT, FQNNGV. This CDR3 has 14 residues. CDR3: CASSFPGSGNTIYF. Here the CDR3 DNA reads TGTGCCAGCAGCTTCCCAGGGTCTGGAAACACCATATATTTT.

J is TRBJ1-5 and V is TRBV18, with D possibly TRBD1 on 6 matching bases. The ends were cut back, 5 bases at V and 2 bases at J, with 10 bases in the middle. The germline V gene encodes CDR1 KGHSH and CDR2 LQKENI. The CDR3 contains 14 residues. CDR3 coding DNA: TGTGCCAGCTCAGCACAGGGTCGCAATCAGCCCCAGCATTTT. This sequence encodes CASSAQGRNQPQHF.

J is TRBJ2-1 and V is TRBV7-9; no clear D gene. The germline gives CDR1 SEHNR, CDR2 FQNEAQ (reference sequence). Deletions cut 11 bases from V and 6 bases from J, with 17 bases between. The CDR3 covers 13 residues. CDR3 in DNA: TGTGCCGGCGGTCCCCCTCAACTCAATGAGCAGTTCTTC. Residues: CAGGPPQLNEQFF.

This clone was seen once. This same CDR3 is encoded by further DNA sequences in the sample. This chain joins TRBV30 and TRBJ1-1; D unclear. Germline V gene data show CDR1 as GTSNPN and CDR2 as SVGIG (reference sequence). CDR3 length: 13 amino acids. V lost 0 bases to trimming and J lost 1 base, with 6 bases between them. The DNA for the CDR3 is TGTGCCTGGAGTGTACTAGGGAACACTGAAGCTTTCTTT. This translates into CAWSVLGNTEAFF. Using reference TRBV30 and TRBJ1-1 for the parts outside the CDR3, the full variable domain is SQTIHQWPATLVQPVGSPLSLECTVEGTSNPNLYWYRQAAGRGLQLLFYSVGIGQISSEVPQNLSASRPQDRQFILSSKKLLLSDSGFYLCAWSVLGNTEAFFGQGTRLTVV.

This chain connects TRBV5-6 to TRBJ2-1; no definite D call. The CDR3 is 12 residues long. Germline V lookup: CDR1 SGHDT, CDR2 YYEEEE. V was clipped by 0 bases and J by 10 bases, with 8 bases between them. The CDR3 region is CASSLAAGEQFF. The CDR3 nucleotides are TGTGCCAGCAGCTTGGCGGCAGGCGAGCAGTTCTTC.

Worth noting for this clone: Other nucleotide sequences from this sample produce the same CDR3. V gene TRBV5-1 combines with J gene TRBJ2-3, with TRBD2 matching over 9 bases. This CDR3 region has 15 residues. V gave up 4 bases and J gave up 4 bases; unmatched junction bases: 7. Germline CDR1 is SGHRS and CDR2 is YFSETQ. The CDR3 DNA sequence: TGCGCCAGCAGCCCCCGTGGGACTAGCCCAGATACGCAGTATTTT. This sequence encodes CASSPRGTSPDTQYF.

This chain connects TRBV9 to TRBJ2-5; D possibly corresponds to TRBD2 (5 bases). V shed 0 bases and J shed 9 bases, with 18 bases lying between them. CDR1 is SGDLS, CDR2 YYNGEE, per germline. The CDR3 has 15 amino acids. The CDR3 nucleotides are TGTGCCAGCAGCGTAGGAGGGTCAGGCCCCGTGGCCCAGTACTTC. The encoded protein is CASSVGGSGPVAQYF. The full variable domain, rest sourced from reference TRBV9 and TRBJ2-5, is DSGVTQTPKHLITATGQRVTLRCSPRSGDLSVYWYQQSLDQGLQFLIQYYNGEERAKGNILERFSAQQFPDLHSELNLSSLELGDSALYFCASSVGGSGPVAQYFGPGTRLLVL.

The genes are TRBV28 and TRBJ2-5, with D possibly called TRBD1 or TRBD2 (6 bases each). CDR1 MDHEN and CDR2 SYDVKM come from the germline V gene. Trimming removed 7 bases at V and 5 bases at J, with 17 bases between. The CDR3 is 14 amino acids. Here the CDR3 reads CASNLRGPGETQYF. Written as DNA, the CDR3 is TGTGCCAGCAATCTCCGGGGGCCCGGGGAGACCCAGTACTTC.

This rearrangement joins TRBV5-8 to TRBJ2-7; 8 bases are shared with TRBD2. Looked up from germline, CDR1 is SGHTS and CDR2 is YDEGEE. The CDR3 has 17 residues. The junction had 8 bases not matched to a gene; V was cut back by 0 bases and J by 0 bases. The CDR3 here is CASSLAPLAESSYEQYF. DNA for the CDR3: TGTGCCAGCAGCTTGGCCCCACTAGCGGAATCCTCCTACGAGCAGTACTTC.

The chain uses TRBV19 and TRBJ2-4, with D perhaps TRBD1 or TRBD2 (5 bases each). Germline V gives CDR1 LNHDA, CDR2 SQIVND (reference sequence). The CDR3 is 14 amino acids. V was pared by 5 bases and J by 0 bases, with 8 bases between. The CDR3 DNA reads as TGTGCCAGTAGTGTTGGGGGAGCCAAAAACATTCAGTACTTC. Protein product: CASSVGGAKNIQYF.

The chain uses TRBV13 and TRBJ1-2, with D possibly matching TRBD1 (5 bases). Trimming shortened V by 4 bases and J by 8 bases, and 17 bases separated the two germline ends. The CDR3 loop spans 14 amino acids. The germline CDR1 and CDR2 sequences are PRHDT and FYEKMQ (reference sequence). CDR3 in DNA: TGTGCCAGCAGCTCCCGCCGGGGGACGGGGGGCTACACCTTC. Its translation is CASSSRRGTGGYTF.

The DNA for the CDR3 is TGTGCCAGCAGCTTAGAGGGTCATGGCGGGTTCCAAGAGACCCAGTACTTC. It is translated as CASSLEGHGGFQETQYF. This chain connects TRBV7-8 to TRBJ2-5; D might be TRBD2 (5 bases). This CDR3 region has 17 residues. Germline V gene sequence: CDR1 SGHVS, CDR2 FQNEAQ. V lost 1 base to trimming and J lost 1 base, with 16 bases between them.

V is TRBV21-1 and J is TRBJ2-1; the table's D call, TRBD1, was not checked against the DNA. TRBV21-1 is deemed a pseudogene. There are 16 residues in the CDR3. The CDR3 loop reads CASSKERDSRNGEQFF. CDR3 DNA: TGTGCCAGCAGCAAAGAAAGGGACAGCCGAAACGGGGAGCAGTTCTTC.

To note about this clone: The sample has other DNA sequences that encode this CDR3 too. CDR3 loop: CASSYRGEQYF. The CDR3 coding sequence is TGTGCCAGCAGTTACAGGGGCGAGCAGTACTTC. The chain joins TRBV6-5 to TRBJ2-7; weak D call: TRBD1 (5 bases). Per the germline V gene, CDR1 is MNHEY and CDR2 is SVGAGI. The CDR3 spans 11 residues. V lost 2 bases and J lost 6, with 5 bases in between.

This chain uses TRBV4-3 with TRBJ2-1, with D unresolved. This CDR3 comprises 13 residues. V lost 4 bases and J lost 7, with 11 bases in between. From germline, CDR1 is LGHNA and CDR2 YSLEER. The CDR3 loop reads CASSLSPGNEQFF. The CDR3 coding sequence is TGCGCCAGCAGCCTTTCCCCAGGTAATGAGCAGTTCTTC.

The chain employs TRBV29-1 and TRBJ2-5; 7 nucleotides line up with TRBD2. V gave up 3 bases and J gave up 6 bases; unmatched junction bases: 7. The CDR3 extends over 13 amino acids. The germline CDR1 and CDR2 sequences are SQVTM and ANQGSEA. The CDR3 DNA follows: TGCAGCGTTGACGCGGCGGGAGCGAAGACCCAGTACTTC. As protein: CSVDAAGAKTQYF.

Worth noting for this clone: The sample carries other DNA sequences with the same CDR3. The V and J genes are TRBV5-1 and TRBJ2-1; D call uncertain. This CDR3 has 12 residues. Looked up from germline, CDR1 is SGHRS and CDR2 is YFSETQ. Trimming took 4 bases from V and 7 from J, leaving 9 bases between them. Written as DNA, the CDR3 is TGCGCCAGCAGCCGGCCCGGGAATGAGCAGTTCTTC. Protein sequence: CASSRPGNEQFF.

The genes are TRBV29-1 and TRBJ1-5; D is perhaps TRBD1 (5 bases). CDR3 length: 13 amino acids. CDR1 SQVTM and CDR2 ANQGSEA come from the germline V gene. V was cut by 5 bases and J by 7 bases, with 15 bases left in between. The CDR3 DNA is TGCAGCGTTCAAAGGGGCCGGGGCCAGCCCCAGCATTTT. It is translated as CSVQRGRGQPQHF.

J is TRBJ2-4 and V is TRBV7-9; D not certain. Germline V gene data show CDR1 as SEHNR and CDR2 as FQNEAQ (reference sequence). This CDR3 has 15 amino acids. Between the trimmed V and J ends, which lost 5 bases and 6 bases, there was a span of 17 bases. The DNA for the CDR3 is TGTGCCAGCAGCCAAAACGTGGTCAAGCTAAACATTCAGTACTTC. The encoded protein is CASSQNVVKLNIQYF.

This sequence joins TRBV29-1 and TRBJ1-3; D gene uncertain. The germline V and J ends were trimmed by 4 bases and 0 bases, with 13 bases remaining between them. This CDR3 spans 15 amino acids. Germline-derived CDR1 and CDR2 are SQVTM and ANQGSEA. CDR3 nucleotides: TGCAGCGTTGGTTTTCCGACCCACTCTGGAAACACCATATATTTT. Amino acids: CSVGFPTHSGNTIYF.

The chain links TRBV28 to TRBJ2-1; 14 bases align to TRBD2. CDR1 MDHEN and CDR2 SYDVKM come from the germline V gene. V trimming: 6 bases; J trimming: 8 bases; junction bases outside the gene matches: 6. The CDR3 runs 15 residues. The CDR3 nucleotides are TGTGCCAGCAGGACTAGCGGGAGGGCCAAGGATGAGCAGTTCTTC. This translates into CASRTSGRAKDEQFF.

The CDR3 nucleotides read TGTGCCAGCTCACCACCAAACCCCGGAGGGACTGAAGCTTTCTTT. Translating gives CASSPPNPGGTEAFF. The chain carries TRBV18 and TRBJ1-1; D is unresolved. The V gene's germline CDR1 is KGHSH and CDR2 LQKENI. This CDR3 region has 15 residues. Trimming shortened V by 0 bases and J by 5 bases, and 13 bases separated the two germline ends. The whole variable domain, filled in from reference TRBV18 and TRBJ1-1, reads NAGVMQNPRHLVRRRGQEARLRCSPMKGHSHVYWYRQLPEEGLKFMVYLQKENIIDESGMPKERFSAEFPKEGPSILRIQQVVRGDSAAYFCASSPPNPGGTEAFFGQGTRLTVV.

The chain employs TRBV5-1 and TRBJ2-7, with TRBD2 identical over 9 bases. Per germline, CDR1 SGHRS and CDR2 YFSETQ. J was trimmed by 2 bases and V by 2 bases; bases with no gene match: 5. The CDR3 has 15 amino acids. CDR3 bases: TGCGCCAGCAGCTTAAGGCTAGCGGGAACCTACGAGCAGTACTTC. This encodes CASSLRLAGTYEQYF. Combining the CDR3 with reference TRBV5-1 and TRBJ2-7 gives the whole variable domain KAGVTQTPRYLIKTRGQQVTLSCSPISGHRSVSWYQQTPGQGLQFLFEYFSETQRNKGNFPGRFSGRQFSNSRSEMNVSTLELGDSALYLCASSLRLAGTYEQYFGPGTRLTVT.

The chain recombines TRBV7-9 with TRBJ1-3, with D possibly TRBD1 on 5 matching bases. This CDR3 region has 14 residues. V lost 5 bases, J lost 2 bases, and 10 bases lay in between. Per germline, CDR1 SEHNR and CDR2 FQNEAQ (reference sequence). CDR3 protein: CASSGTETGNTIYF. The DNA for the CDR3 is TGTGCCAGCAGCGGGACGGAGACTGGAAACACCATATATTTT.